Below, 21 T cell receptor beta chains from the same sample are listed, as sequenced in a study of regulatory T cells in long-lasting Graves disease. Time point meaning: persistent/refractory GD, antithyroid drugs over 5 years with positive TRAb. From PBMCs, RNA was extracted and then used to make the TCR library. CDR3 regions were amplified by Arm-PCR using iRepertoire HTBI primers to build TCR beta libraries. Via MiXCR, TCRdb re-called the multiplex PCR reads, giving one row per CDR3 protein. The sample includes roughly 400,000 distinct CDR3 sequences, under 25% of them seen just once. The input for sequencing was peripheral blood mononuclear cells (PBMCs), taken when the disease was refractory, from a patient treated with antithyroid drugs. These TCRs come from a female donor with Graves disease.

The table lists this clonotype with many counts. This sequence joins TRBV2 and TRBJ1-1; unclear D gene. Germline V gene sequence: CDR1 SNHLY, CDR2 FYNNEI. V was cut by 8 bases and J by 5 bases, with 12 bases left in between. CDR3 length: 12 amino acids. Here the CDR3 reads CASGPWKTEAFF. The CDR3 DNA reads as TGTGCCAGCGGACCCTGGAAGACTGAAGCTTTCTTT.

In its sample, this clonotype was seen a few times. The CDR3 DNA is TGTGCCAGCAGTTATGGTGCCGACTATGCGGGAGAGGGAAACCAAGAGACCCAGTACTTC. Translation gives CASSYGADYAGEGNQETQYF. The gene calls are TRBV6-2 or TRBV6-3 and TRBJ2-5; 7 bases fit TRBD2. Germline assignment: CDR1 MNHEY and CDR2 SVGEGT. CDR3 length: 20 residues. Germline trimming cut 3 bases from V and 0 bases from J; bases unmatched to any gene: 19.

V and J are TRBV7-9 and TRBJ2-1, with D perhaps TRBD2 (5 bases). The CDR3 covers 13 residues. Trimming left V 8 bases short and J 2 bases short, with 10 bases between. Germline loops: CDR1 SEHNR, CDR2 FQNEAQ (reference sequence). The chain's CDR3 is CASRRGTYNEQFF. CDR3 sequence (DNA): TGTGCCAGCCGGAGAGGGACCTACAATGAGCAGTTCTTC.

Many counts were recorded for this clonotype. CDR3: CSALGGEQTQYF. The CDR3 region has the DNA TGCAGTGCCCTGGGGGGGGAGCAGACCCAGTACTTC. V gene TRBV20-1 combines with J gene TRBJ2-5; 7 bases line up with TRBD2. The ends lost 6 bases at V and 6 bases at J; junction bases unmatched: 7. The CDR3 is 12 residues long. CDR1 and CDR2 from the germline V gene are DFQATT and SNEGSKA (reference sequence).

In its sample, this clonotype was seen many times. The chain combines TRBV20-1 with TRBJ1-5; D may be TRBD1 (5 bases). Germline lookup yields CDR1 DFQATT and CDR2 SNEGSKA (reference sequence). The CDR3 extends over 16 amino acids. Between the trimmed V and J ends, which lost 2 bases and 0 bases, there was a span of 14 bases. CDR3 residues: CSARQADKNSNQPQHF. The CDR3 bases are TGCAGTGCTAGACAAGCGGACAAAAATAGCAATCAGCCCCAGCATTTT.

This clonotype came up a few times. The chain is built from TRBV3-1 and TRBJ2-3, with D unresolved. The V end lost 3 bases, the J end lost 5 bases, and 3 bases lay between the germline ends. Germline V CDR1 and CDR2: LGHDT, YNNKEL (reference sequence). This CDR3 has 11 amino acids. This chain's CDR3 is CASSQGDTQYF. The CDR3 DNA follows: TGTGCCAGCAGCCAGGGAGATACGCAGTATTTT.

There are many counts of this clonotype. This chain connects TRBV28 to TRBJ2-7, with D possibly being TRBD1 (5 bases). CDR1 and CDR2 (germline): MDHEN, SYDVKM. The CDR3 is made up of 14 amino acids. Trimming cost V 6 bases and J 1 base, with 13 bases left between them. The CDR3 DNA is TGTGCCAGCAGCTTAGGCAGGGCATCCTACGAGCAGTACTTC. This codes for CASSLGRASYEQYF. Supplemented by reference TRBV28 and TRBJ2-7, the full variable domain reads DVKVTQSSRYLVKRTGEKVFLECVQDMDHENMFWYRQDPGLGLRLIYFSYDVKMKEKGDIPEGYSVSREKKERFSLILESASTNQTSMYLCASSLGRASYEQYFGPGTRLTVT.

This clonotype was counted a few times. The CDR3 DNA reads as TGCAGTGCCGACGACAGGGAGACCCGCTATGGCTACACCTTC. Translated, it gives CSADDRETRYGYTF. This rearrangement joins TRBV20-1 to TRBJ1-2; 7 bases fit TRBD1. Looked up from germline, CDR1 is DFQATT and CDR2 is SNEGSKA (reference sequence). The CDR3 is made up of 14 amino acids. The ends lost 6 bases at V and 4 bases at J; junction bases unmatched: 11.

The rearrangement joins TRBV15 to TRBJ2-7, with a possible D match to TRBD2 (5 bases). This CDR3 spans 15 amino acids. The germline V and J ends were trimmed by 1 base and 2 bases, with 12 bases remaining between them. CDR1 and CDR2 from the germline V gene are LNHNV and YYDKDF (reference sequence). The CDR3 DNA follows: TGTGCCACCAGCAGAGGGGAGCGAGACCCCTACGAGCAGTACTTC. Translated, it gives CATSRGERDPYEQYF.

This clonotype was detected ten times or more. The chain joins TRBV2 to TRBJ1-1; no clear D gene. CDR1 and CDR2 from the germline V gene are SNHLY and FYNNEI. The CDR3 sequence is 13 residues long. V dropped 7 bases and J dropped 3 bases, with 12 bases sitting between them. The CDR3 reads CASTTDGYTEAFF. The CDR3, as DNA: TGTGCCAGCACCACCGATGGGTACACTGAAGCTTTCTTT.

The CDR3: CSVEGARGQGANVLTF. The CDR3 nucleotides read TGCAGCGTTGAAGGAGCCAGGGGGCAAGGGGCCAACGTCCTGACTTTC. The chain carries TRBV29-1 and TRBJ2-6; 8 bases match TRBD1. The CDR3 totals 16 residues. Per germline, CDR1 SQVTM and CDR2 ANQGSEA. V lost 1 base, J lost 4 bases, and 6 bases stayed unmatched.

The chain links TRBV11-2 to TRBJ1-3; D may be TRBD1 (5 bases). In germline, CDR1 is SGHAT, CDR2 FQNNGV. V gave up 6 bases and J gave up 0 bases, with 21 bases separating them. The CDR3 has 18 residues. CDR3 nucleotides: TGTGCCAGCAGGCTACTAGGCGGGGGAATACCCTCTGGAAACACCATATATTTT. It codes for CASRLLGGGIPSGNTIYF.

The rearrangement links TRBV2 to TRBJ2-1; weak D call: TRBD1 (6 bases). V lost 5 bases and J lost 5, with 19 bases in between. CDR1 and CDR2 from the germline V gene are SNHLY and FYNNEI. The CDR3 length is 16 residues. The CDR3 nucleotides read TGTGCCAGCAGTTACGTCAACAGGGACCCCAACAATGAGCAGTTCTTC. This translates into CASSYVNRDPNNEQFF.

The chain has TRBV28 and TRBJ2-1, with D perhaps being TRBD1 or TRBD2 (5 bases each). Trimming stripped 6 bases from V and 2 bases from J, with 11 bases between. The CDR3 has 14 amino acids. Germline-derived CDR1 and CDR2 are MDHEN and SYDVKM. The CDR3 sequence is CASRTPGPYNEQFF. The CDR3 region has the DNA TGTGCCAGCAGGACACCGGGACCCTACAATGAGCAGTTCTTC.

This clonotype was counted only a few times. V gene TRBV27 combines with J gene TRBJ2-7, with a possible D match to TRBD1 (5 bases). The CDR3 consists of 14 residues. V lost 0 bases and J lost 2, with 8 bases in between. Germline V CDR1 and CDR2: MNHEY, SMNVEV (reference sequence). The CDR3 is CASSLSTETYEQYF. In nucleotides, the CDR3 is TGTGCCAGCAGTTTATCGACAGAAACCTACGAGCAGTACTTC.

This clonotype came up once. The chain recombines TRBV7-9 with TRBJ2-2, with 9 bases that match TRBD2. CDR3 length: 20 amino acids. Unmatched junction bases numbered 25, after V lost 6 bases and J lost 8 bases. Germline assignment: CDR1 SEHNR and CDR2 FQNEAQ (reference sequence). CDR3 sequence reads: CASSYNRGETPGLASGELFF. CDR3 nucleotides: TGTGCCAGCAGTTACAATAGGGGGGAGACGCCGGGACTAGCATCGGGGGAGCTGTTTTTT.

This clonotype was counted at least ten times. The CDR3 spells CASSRSNRGSTEAFF. CDR3 DNA: TGTGCCAGCAGCCGTTCCAATCGGGGGAGCACTGAAGCTTTCTTT. The V gene is TRBV14, the J gene TRBJ1-1; tentatively, D is TRBD1 (5 bases). Germline CDR1 is SGHDN and CDR2 is FVKESK. The CDR3 is 15 amino acids. V lost 4 bases and J lost 4, with 16 bases in between.

This clonotype occurred a few times. The chain has TRBV11-2 and TRBJ2-6; tentatively, D is TRBD1 or TRBD2 (5 bases each). CDR1 and CDR2 from the germline V gene are SGHAT and FQNNGV. The V and J ends lost 1 base and 0 bases respectively, with 13 bases between them. This CDR3 is 18 amino acids long. DNA of the CDR3: TGTGCCAGCAGCTTAGTGACCAGGGACCTCTCTGGGGCCAACGTCCTGACTTTC. As protein: CASSLVTRDLSGANVLTF.

This clonotype showed up many times. The chain carries TRBV6-1 and TRBJ2-6; 8 nucleotides line up with TRBD1. CDR1 and CDR2 from the germline V gene are MNHNS and SASEGT. The CDR3 has 16 amino acids. The J segment lost 2 bases and the V segment lost 7 bases, leaving 7 bases of the junction unmatched. CDR3 in amino acids: CASNDQGATGANVLTF. CDR3 coding DNA: TGTGCCAGCAACGACCAGGGGGCAACTGGGGCCAACGTCCTGACTTTC.

This chain connects TRBV7-3 to TRBJ2-5; D is tentatively TRBD1 or TRBD2 (5 bases each). Germline CDR1 and CDR2: SGHTA and FQGTGA. V shed 4 bases and J shed 5 bases, with 17 bases lying between them. The CDR3 runs to 15 residues. CDR3 residues: CASSSTVGEWETQYF. The DNA for the CDR3 is TGTGCCAGCAGCTCCACCGTGGGGGAGTGGGAGACCCAGTACTTC.

This sequence joins TRBV30 and TRBJ1-3, with D unresolved. Germline CDR1 is GTSNPN and CDR2 is SVGIG (reference sequence). Trimming removed 0 bases from V and 10 bases from J, with 7 bases in between. The CDR3 contains 11 residues. The CDR3 DNA reads as TGTGCCTGGAGTGTACGGCTAACCATATATTTT. Encoded protein: CAWSVRLTIYF.